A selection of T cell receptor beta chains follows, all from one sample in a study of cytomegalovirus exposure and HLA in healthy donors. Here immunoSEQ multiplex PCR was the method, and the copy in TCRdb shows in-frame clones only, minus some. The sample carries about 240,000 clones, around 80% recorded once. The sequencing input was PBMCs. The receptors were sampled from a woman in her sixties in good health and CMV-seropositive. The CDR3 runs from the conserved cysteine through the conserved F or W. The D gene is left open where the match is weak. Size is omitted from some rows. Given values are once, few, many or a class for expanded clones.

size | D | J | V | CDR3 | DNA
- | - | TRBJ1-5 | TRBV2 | CASSDVGVGEPQHF | TGTGCCAGCAGTGACGTCGGGGTTGGTGAGCCCCAGCATTTT
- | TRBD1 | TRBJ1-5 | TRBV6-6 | CASRGTGDGNQPQHF | TGTGCCAGCAGAGGGACAGGGGATGGGAATCAGCCCCAGCATTTT
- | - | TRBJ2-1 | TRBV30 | CAWSTSSGHSSYNEQFF | TGTGCCTGGAGTACCTCAAGCGGGCACAGCTCCTACAATGAGCAGTTCTTC
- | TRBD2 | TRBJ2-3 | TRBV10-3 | CAISENSGRASDTQYF | TGTGCCATCAGTGAAAATAGCGGGAGGGCCTCAGATACGCAGTATTTT
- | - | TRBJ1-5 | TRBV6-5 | CASSPGWSNQPQHF | TGTGCCAGCAGCCCAGGGTGGAGCAATCAGCCCCAGCATTTT
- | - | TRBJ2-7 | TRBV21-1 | CATRWGTSGSKAYEQYF | TGTGCCACCAGATGGGGGACTAGCGGGAGTAAGGCATACGAGCAGTACTTC
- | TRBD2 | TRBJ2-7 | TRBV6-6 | CASSGRQYEQYF | TGTGCCAGTAGCGGGAGGCAATACGAGCAGTACTTC
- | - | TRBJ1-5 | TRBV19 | CASSILTGFHQPQHF | TGTGCCAGTAGTATCCTGACAGGCTTCCATCAGCCCCAGCATTTT
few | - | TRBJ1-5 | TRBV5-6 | CASSLPSQPQHF | TGTGCCAGCAGCTTACCGAGTCAGCCCCAGCATTTT
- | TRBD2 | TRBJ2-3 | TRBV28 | CASSFGGSGEDTQYF | TGTGCCAGCAGTTTTGGGGGTAGCGGGGAAGATACGCAGTATTTT
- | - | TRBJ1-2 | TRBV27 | CASSKYSARGLGGYTF | TGTGCCAGCAGTAAATATTCGGCCCGAGGGCTAGGGGGCTACACCTTC
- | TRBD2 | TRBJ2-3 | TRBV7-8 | CASSLDGTIVGGTQYF | TGTGCCAGCAGCTTAGACGGGACTATAGTGGGGGGTACGCAGTATTTT
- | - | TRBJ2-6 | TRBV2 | CASSERDRARGGSGANVLTF | TGTGCCAGCAGTGAACGGGACAGGGCCCGGGGGGGTAGTGGGGCCAACGTCCTGACTTTC
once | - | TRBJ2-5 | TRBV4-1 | CASSQVPGETQYF | TGCGCCAGCAGCCAAGTACCGGGAGAGACCCAGTACTTC
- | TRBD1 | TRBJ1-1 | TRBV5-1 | CASRPQTGILEAFF | TGCGCCAGCAGGCCACAGACAGGGATCCTTGAAGCTTTCTTT
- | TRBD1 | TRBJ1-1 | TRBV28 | CASSAAQGALFF | TGTGCCAGCAGTGCGGCCCAGGGGGCTTTGTTCTTT
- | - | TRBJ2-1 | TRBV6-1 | CASSRGTEQFF | TGTGCCAGCAGCCGGGGGACCGAGCAGTTCTTC
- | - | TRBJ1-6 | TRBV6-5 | CASSYSTRAAYSPLHF | TGTGCCAGCAGTTACTCGACCAGGGCAGCGTATTCACCCCTCCACTTT
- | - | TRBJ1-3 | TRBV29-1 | CSVGLPSGNTIYF | TGCAGCGTGGGACTCCCCTCTGGAAACACCATATATTTT
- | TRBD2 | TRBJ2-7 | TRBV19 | CASSNLAGGPGYEQYF | TGTGCCAGTAGTAACTTAGCGGGAGGGCCTGGGTACGAGCAGTACTTC
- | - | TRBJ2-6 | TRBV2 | CASSLARLTF | TGTGCCAGCAGCTTAGCCCGCCTGACTTTC
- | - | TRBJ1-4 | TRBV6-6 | CASSYDTGTGGKLFF | TGTGCCAGCAGTTACGATACGGGGACGGGGGGAAAACTGTTTTTT
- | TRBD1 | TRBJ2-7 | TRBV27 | CASSLSTGGNEQYF | TGTGCCAGCAGTTTATCGACAGGGGGAAACGAGCAGTACTTC
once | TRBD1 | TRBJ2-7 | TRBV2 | CASSKTGFHEQYF | TGTGCCAGCAGTAAGACAGGGTTCCACGAGCAGTACTTC
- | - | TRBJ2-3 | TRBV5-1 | CASRARGVGTDTQYF | TGCGCCAGCAGAGCAAGGGGCGTTGGCACAGATACGCAGTATTTT
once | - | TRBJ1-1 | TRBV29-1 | CSSEASTHTEAFF | TGCAGCTCCGAGGCCAGTACTCACACTGAAGCTTTCTTT
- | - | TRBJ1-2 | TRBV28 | CASSLKGVGPYGYTF | TGTGCCAGCAGTTTAAAAGGGGTCGGACCCTATGGCTACACCTTC
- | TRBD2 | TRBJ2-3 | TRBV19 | CASSIGTSGSWDSTDTQYF | TGTGCCAGTAGTATCGGGACTAGCGGGAGCTGGGATAGCACAGATACGCAGTATTTT
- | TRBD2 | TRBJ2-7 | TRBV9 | CASSAGTSSYEQYF | TGTGCCAGCAGCGCAGGGACTAGCTCCTACGAGCAGTACTTC
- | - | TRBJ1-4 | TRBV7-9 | CSSSLDTGREKLFF | TGTTCCAGCAGCTTGGATACAGGGCGGGAAAAACTGTTTTTT
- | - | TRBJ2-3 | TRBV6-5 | CASTLLGGSDTQYF | TGTGCCAGCACCCTGCTCGGGGGATCAGATACGCAGTATTTT
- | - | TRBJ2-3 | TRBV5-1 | CASSLDTAGTDTQYF | TGCGCCAGCAGCTTGGACACGGCGGGCACAGATACGCAGTATTTT
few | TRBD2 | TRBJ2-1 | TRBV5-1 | CASSLTRTSGRGAGNEQFF | TGCGCCAGCAGCTTAACCCGGACTAGCGGGAGGGGAGCCGGGAATGAGCAGTTCTTC
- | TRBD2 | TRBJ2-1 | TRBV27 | CASSLLASGRNEQFF | TGTGCCAGCAGTTTGCTGGCTAGCGGGAGAAATGAGCAGTTCTTC
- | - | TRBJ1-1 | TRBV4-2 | CASSQDKWQGNTEAFF | TGTGCCAGCAGCCAAGATAAGTGGCAGGGGAACACTGAAGCTTTCTTT
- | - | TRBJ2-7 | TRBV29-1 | CSVEDLTGSEQYF | TGCAGCGTTGAAGATTTGACGGGATCCGAGCAGTACTTC
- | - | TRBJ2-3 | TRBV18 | CASSPVGAGTDTQYF | TGTGCCAGCTCACCAGTGGGGGCCGGCACAGATACGCAGTATTTT
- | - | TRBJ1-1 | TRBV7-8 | CASSLAPARRMNTEAFF | TGTGCCAGCAGCTTAGCCCCCGCCCGGCGGATGAACACTGAAGCTTTCTTT
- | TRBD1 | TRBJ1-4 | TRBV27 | CASSFTGTGDSKLFF | TGTGCCAGCAGCTTTACCGGGACAGGGGACTCAAAACTGTTTTTT
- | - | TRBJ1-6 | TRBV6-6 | CASSYSTRSPLHF | TGTGCCAGCAGTTACTCGACTCGTTCACCCCTCCACTTT
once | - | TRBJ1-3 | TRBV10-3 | CAISDRGQASGNTIYF | TGTGCCATCAGTGATAGGGGCCAGGCCTCGGGAAACACCATATATTTT
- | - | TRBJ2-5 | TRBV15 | CATSRDPFQETQYF | TGTGCCACCAGCAGAGACCCCTTCCAAGAGACCCAGTACTTC
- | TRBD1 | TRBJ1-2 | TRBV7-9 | CASSPPRGLHYGYTF | TGTGCCAGCAGCCCCCCCAGGGGGCTTCACTATGGCTACACCTTC
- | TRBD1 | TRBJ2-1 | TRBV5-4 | CASSHPGTGGNEQFF | TGTGCCAGCAGCCACCCCGGGACAGGGGGCAATGAGCAGTTCTTC
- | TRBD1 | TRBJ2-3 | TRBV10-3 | CAIKGTGTDTQYF | TGTGCCATCAAGGGGACAGGCACAGATACGCAGTATTTT
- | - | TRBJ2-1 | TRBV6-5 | CASSLTRGSSYNEQFF | TGTGCCAGCAGTTTAACCCGGGGGTCCTCCTACAATGAGCAGTTCTTC
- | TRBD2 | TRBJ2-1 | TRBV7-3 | CASSLNVLAGGNEQFF | TGTGCCAGCAGCTTAAATGTACTAGCGGGAGGGAATGAGCAGTTCTTC
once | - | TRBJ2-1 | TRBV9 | CASSVFGYEQFF | TGTGCCAGCAGCGTATTCGGGTATGAGCAGTTCTTC